This T cell receptor (beta chain) comes out of a study of blood T cell repertoires in COVID-19. Study-level background: Spain, Italy and the United States supplied samples that represented acute and convalescent COVID-19. Sources were T cells, B-cell-depleted T cells, or PBMCs; the material itself was cDNA or gDNA.

In the original analysis: From reference gene primer amplification, estimates of nucleated cell counts were derived. Assay used: immunoSEQ multiplex PCR; TCRdb lists only in-frame clones, some missing. The V and J calls and clone size come from that table; D and trimming were worked out from the DNA. The data contain more than 200,000 clones, over 75% of them singletons. Germline assignment: CDR1 LNHDA and CDR2 SQIVND (reference sequence). V gave up 4 bases and J gave up 1 base; unmatched junction bases: 11. The CDR3 has 17 residues. This clonotype was sampled from a man older than 75 with acute or convalescent COVID-19. The sequencing sample was made of peripheral blood. The genes are TRBV19 and TRBJ1-1, with 8 bases identical to TRBD1. CDR3 sequence (DNA): TGTGCCAGTAGTACGGTCAGGGGGCTGGAAGGGAACACTGAAGCTTTCTTT. Encoded protein: CASSTVRGLEGNTEAFF.